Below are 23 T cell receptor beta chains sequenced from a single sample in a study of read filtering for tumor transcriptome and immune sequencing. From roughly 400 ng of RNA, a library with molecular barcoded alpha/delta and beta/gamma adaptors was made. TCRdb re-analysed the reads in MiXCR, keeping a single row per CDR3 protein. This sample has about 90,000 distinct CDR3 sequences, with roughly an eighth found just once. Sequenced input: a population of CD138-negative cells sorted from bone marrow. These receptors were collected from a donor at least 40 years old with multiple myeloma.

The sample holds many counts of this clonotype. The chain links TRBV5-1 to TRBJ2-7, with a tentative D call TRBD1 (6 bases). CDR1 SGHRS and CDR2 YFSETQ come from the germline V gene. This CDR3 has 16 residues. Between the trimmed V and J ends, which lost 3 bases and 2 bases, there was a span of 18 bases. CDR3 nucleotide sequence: TGCGCCAGCAGCTACCTACAGGGAATTGGAACCTACGAGCAGTACTTC. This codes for CASSYLQGIGTYEQYF.

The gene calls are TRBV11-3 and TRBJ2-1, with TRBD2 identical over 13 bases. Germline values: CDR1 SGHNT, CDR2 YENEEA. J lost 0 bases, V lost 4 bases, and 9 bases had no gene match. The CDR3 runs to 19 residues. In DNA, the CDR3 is TGTGCCAGCAGCTCGCCGGGACTAGCGGGACCGAGCTCCTACAATGAGCAGTTCTTC. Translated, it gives CASSSPGLAGPSSYNEQFF.

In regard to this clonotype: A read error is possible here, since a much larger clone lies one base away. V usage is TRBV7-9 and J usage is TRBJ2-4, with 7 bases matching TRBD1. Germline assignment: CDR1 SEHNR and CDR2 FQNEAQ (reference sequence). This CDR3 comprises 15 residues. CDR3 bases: TGTGCCAGCAGCCGAACAGGGGACCGCCGGGACATTCTGTACTTC. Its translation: CASSRTGDRRDILYF.

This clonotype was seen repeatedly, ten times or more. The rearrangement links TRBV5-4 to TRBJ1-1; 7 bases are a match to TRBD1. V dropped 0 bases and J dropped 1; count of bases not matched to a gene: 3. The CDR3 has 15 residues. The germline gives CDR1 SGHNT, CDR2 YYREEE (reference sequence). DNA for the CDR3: TGTGCCAGCAGCTTGGTAGGGGGCAAGAACACTGAAGCTTTCTTT. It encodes CASSLVGGKNTEAFF. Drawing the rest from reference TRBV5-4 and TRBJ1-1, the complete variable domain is ETGVTQSPTHLIKTRGQQVTLRCSSQSGHNTVSWYQQALGQGPQFIFQYYREEENGRGNFPPRFSGLQFPNYSSELNVNALELDDSALYLCASSLVGGKNTEAFFGQGTRLTVV.

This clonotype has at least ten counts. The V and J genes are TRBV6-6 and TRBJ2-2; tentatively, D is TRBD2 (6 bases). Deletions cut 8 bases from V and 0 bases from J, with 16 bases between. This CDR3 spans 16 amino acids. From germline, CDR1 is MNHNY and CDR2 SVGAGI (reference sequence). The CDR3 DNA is TGTGCCAGCCGTGGAGGAGGGCGTCCGAACACCGGGGAGCTGTTTTTT. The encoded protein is CASRGGGRPNTGELFF.

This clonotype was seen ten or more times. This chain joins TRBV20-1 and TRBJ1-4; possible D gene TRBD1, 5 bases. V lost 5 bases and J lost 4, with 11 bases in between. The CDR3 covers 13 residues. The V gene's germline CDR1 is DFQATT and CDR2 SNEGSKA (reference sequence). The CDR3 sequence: CSAAGTVNEKLFF. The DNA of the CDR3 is TGCAGTGCTGCCGGGACGGTTAATGAAAAACTGTTTTTT.

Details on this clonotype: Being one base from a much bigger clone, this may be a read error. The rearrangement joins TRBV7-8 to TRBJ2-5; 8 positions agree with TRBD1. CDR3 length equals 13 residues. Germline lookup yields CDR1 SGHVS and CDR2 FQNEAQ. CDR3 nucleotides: TGTGCCAGCAGCTCGGGACAGGCAGAGGCCCAGTACTTC. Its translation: CASSSGQAEAQYF.

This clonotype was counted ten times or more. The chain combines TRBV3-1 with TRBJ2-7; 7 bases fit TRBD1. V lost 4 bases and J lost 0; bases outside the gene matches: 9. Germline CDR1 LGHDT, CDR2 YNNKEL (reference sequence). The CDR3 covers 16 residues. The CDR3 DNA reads TGTGCCAGCAGCCTTCTCCCGGGACAGAGCTCCTACGAGCAGTACTTC. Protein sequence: CASSLLPGQSSYEQYF.

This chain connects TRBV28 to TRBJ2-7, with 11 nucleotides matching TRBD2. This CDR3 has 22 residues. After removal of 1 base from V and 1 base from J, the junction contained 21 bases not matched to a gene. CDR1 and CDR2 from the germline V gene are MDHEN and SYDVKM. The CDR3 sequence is CASSLYRRLAGIPYEVSYEQYF. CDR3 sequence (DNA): TGTGCCAGCAGTTTATACCGCAGACTAGCGGGAATACCTTATGAAGTTTCCTACGAGCAGTACTTC.

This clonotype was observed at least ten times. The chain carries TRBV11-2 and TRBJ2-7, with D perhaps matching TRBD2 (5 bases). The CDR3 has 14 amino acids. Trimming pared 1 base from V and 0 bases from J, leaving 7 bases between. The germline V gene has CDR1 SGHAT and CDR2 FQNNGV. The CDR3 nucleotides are TGTGCCAGCAGCTTAGGAGGGAGCTCCTACGAGCAGTACTTC. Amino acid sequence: CASSLGGSSYEQYF. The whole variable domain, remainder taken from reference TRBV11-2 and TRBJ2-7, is EAGVAQSPRYKIIEKRQSVAFWCNPISGHATLYWYQQILGQGPKLLIQFQNNGVVDDSQLPKDRFSAERLKGVDSTLKIQPAKLEDSAVYLCASSLGGSSYEQYFGPGTRLTVT.

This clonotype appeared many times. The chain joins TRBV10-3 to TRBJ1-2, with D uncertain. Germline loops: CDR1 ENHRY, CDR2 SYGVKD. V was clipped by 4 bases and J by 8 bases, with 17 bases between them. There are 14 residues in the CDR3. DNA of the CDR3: TGTGCCATCAGTGGCCGGGAGGGCGTAGGAGGCTACACCTTC. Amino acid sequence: CAISGREGVGGYTF.

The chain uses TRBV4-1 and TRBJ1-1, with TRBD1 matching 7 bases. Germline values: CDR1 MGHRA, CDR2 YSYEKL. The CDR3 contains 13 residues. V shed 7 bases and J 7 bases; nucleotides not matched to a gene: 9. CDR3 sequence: CASIPKQGFEAFF. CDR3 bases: TGCGCCAGCATTCCAAAACAGGGGTTTGAAGCTTTCTTT.

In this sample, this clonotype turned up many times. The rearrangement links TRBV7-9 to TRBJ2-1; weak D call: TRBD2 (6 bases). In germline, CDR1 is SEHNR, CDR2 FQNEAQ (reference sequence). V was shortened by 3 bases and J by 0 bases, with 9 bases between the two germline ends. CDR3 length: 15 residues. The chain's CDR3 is CASSFAGPSYNEQFF. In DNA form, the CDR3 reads TGTGCCAGCAGCTTCGCGGGGCCCTCCTACAATGAGCAGTTCTTC.

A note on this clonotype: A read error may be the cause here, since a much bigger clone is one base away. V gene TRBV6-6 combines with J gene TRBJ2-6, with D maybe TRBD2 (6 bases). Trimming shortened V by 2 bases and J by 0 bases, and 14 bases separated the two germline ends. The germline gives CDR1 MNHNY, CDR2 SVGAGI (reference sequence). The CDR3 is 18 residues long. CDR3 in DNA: TGTGCCAGCAGTTACCAAGTGGGAGGCCACTCTGGGGCCAACGTCCTGACTTTC. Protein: CASSYQVGGHSGANVLTF.

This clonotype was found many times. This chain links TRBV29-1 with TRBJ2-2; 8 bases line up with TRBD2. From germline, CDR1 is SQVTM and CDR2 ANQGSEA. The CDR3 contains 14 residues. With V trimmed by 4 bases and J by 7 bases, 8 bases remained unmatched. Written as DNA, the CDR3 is TGCAGCGTTGCAATCCAGCGGGAGCACGGGGAGCTGTTTTTT. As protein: CSVAIQREHGELFF.

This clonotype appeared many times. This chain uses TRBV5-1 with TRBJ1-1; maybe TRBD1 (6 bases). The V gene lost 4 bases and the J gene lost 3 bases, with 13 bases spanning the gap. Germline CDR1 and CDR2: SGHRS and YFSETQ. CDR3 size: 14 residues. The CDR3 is CASSLGTRDTEAFF. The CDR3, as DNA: TGCGCCAGCAGCCTGGGGACACGTGACACTGAAGCTTTCTTT.

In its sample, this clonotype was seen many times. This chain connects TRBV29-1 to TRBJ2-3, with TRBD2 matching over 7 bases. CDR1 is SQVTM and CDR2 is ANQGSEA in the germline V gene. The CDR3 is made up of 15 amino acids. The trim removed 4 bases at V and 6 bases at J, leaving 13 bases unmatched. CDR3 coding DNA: TGCAGCGTTGTAACCCAGGGAGGGGTTGTCGATACGCAGTATTTT. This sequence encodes CSVVTQGGVVDTQYF.

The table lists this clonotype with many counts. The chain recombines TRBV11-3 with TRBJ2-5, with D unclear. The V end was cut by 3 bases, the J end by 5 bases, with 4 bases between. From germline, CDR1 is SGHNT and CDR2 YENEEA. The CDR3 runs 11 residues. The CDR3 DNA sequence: TGTGCCAGCAGCTTCGGGGAGACCCAGTACTTC. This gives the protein CASSFGETQYF.

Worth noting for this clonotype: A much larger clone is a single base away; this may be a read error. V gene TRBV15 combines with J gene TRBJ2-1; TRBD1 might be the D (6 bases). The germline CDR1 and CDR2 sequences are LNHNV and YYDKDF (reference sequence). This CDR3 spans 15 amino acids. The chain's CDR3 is CATSPGQQTYKEQFF. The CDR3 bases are TGTGCCACCAGCCCGGGACAACAGACCTACAAGGAGCAGTTCTTC.

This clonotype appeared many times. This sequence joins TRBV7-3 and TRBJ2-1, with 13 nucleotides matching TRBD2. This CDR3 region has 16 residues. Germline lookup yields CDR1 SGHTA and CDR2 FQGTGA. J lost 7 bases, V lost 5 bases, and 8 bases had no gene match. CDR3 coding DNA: TGTGCCAGCAGCCCACCCGGGACTAGCGGGAAAAATGAGCAGTTCTTC. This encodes CASSPPGTSGKNEQFF.

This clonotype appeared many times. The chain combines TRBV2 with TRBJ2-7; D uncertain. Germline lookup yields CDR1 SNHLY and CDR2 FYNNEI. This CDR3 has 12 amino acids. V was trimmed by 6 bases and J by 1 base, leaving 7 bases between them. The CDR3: CASRERSYEQYF. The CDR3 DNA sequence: TGTGCCAGCAGAGAAAGGTCCTACGAGCAGTACTTC.

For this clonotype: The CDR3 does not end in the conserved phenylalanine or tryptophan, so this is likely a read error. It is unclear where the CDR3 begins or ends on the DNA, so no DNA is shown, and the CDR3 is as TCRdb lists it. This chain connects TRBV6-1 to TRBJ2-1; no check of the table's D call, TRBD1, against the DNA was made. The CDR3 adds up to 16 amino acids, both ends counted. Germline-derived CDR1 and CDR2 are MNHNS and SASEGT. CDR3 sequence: CASSEAFLTGYNEPFS.

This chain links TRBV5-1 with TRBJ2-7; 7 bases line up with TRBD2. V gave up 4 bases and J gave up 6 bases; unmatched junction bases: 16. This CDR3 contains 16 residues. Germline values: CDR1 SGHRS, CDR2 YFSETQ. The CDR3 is CASSALGGSASAEQYF. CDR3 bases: TGCGCCAGCAGCGCGCTGGGGGGGAGCGCCTCCGCCGAGCAGTACTTC.